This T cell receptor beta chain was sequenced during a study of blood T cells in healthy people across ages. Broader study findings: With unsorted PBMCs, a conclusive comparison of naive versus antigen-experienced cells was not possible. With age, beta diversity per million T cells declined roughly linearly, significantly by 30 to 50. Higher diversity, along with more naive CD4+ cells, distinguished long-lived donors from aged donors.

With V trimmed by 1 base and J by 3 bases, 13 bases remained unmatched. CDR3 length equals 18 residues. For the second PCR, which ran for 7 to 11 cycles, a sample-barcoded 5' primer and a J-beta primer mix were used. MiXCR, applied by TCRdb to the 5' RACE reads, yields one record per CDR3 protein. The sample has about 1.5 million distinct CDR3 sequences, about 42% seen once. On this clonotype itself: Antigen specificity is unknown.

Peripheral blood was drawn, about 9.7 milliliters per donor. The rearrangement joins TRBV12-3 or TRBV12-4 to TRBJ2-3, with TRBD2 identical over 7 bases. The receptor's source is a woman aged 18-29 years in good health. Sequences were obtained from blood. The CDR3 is CASSLGAGEGSWTDTQYF. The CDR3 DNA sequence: TGTGCCAGCAGTTTAGGTGCGGGAGAGGGCTCGTGGACAGATACGCAGTATTTT.